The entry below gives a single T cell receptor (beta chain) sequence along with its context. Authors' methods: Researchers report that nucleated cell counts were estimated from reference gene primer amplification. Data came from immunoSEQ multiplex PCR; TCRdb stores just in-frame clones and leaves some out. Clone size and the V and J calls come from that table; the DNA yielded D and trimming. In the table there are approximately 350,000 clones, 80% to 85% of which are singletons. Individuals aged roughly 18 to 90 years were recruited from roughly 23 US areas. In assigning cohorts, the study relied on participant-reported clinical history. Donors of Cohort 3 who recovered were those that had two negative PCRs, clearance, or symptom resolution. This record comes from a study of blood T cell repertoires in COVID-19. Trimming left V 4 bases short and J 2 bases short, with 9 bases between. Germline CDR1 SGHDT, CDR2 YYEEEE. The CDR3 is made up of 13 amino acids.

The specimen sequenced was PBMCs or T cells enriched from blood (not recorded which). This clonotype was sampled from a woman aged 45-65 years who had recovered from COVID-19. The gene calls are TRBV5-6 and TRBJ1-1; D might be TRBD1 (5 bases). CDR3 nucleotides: TGTGCCAGCAGCGGAGACAGTAACACTGAAGCTTTCTTT. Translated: CASSGDSNTEAFF.